This T cell receptor (beta chain) was identified in a study of blood T cell repertoires in COVID-19. Germline CDR1 reads WNHNN; CDR2 reads SYGVQD (reference sequence). Trimming cost V 6 bases and J 8 bases, with 17 bases left between them. The CDR3 runs to 15 residues. Profiling relied on immunoSEQ multiplex PCR, and the TCRdb table lists in-frame clones only, not all of them. The data contain about 200,000 clones, 80% to 90% of them singletons. Categorization into cohorts depended on clinical history that participants reported. The TCR comes from a woman under 30 who had recovered from COVID-19. Sequences were obtained from PBMCs or T cells enriched from blood (not recorded which). The rearrangement uses TRBV10-1 and TRBJ1-6; a possible D gene is TRBD1 (5 bases). The CDR3 is CASRISRVEDSPLHF. CDR3 in DNA: TGCGCCAGCAGAATTTCCAGGGTAGAGGATTCACCCCTCCACTTT.